This paragraph reports one T cell receptor beta chain. PCR was performed using 60 Vbeta and 13 Jbeta primers. Profiled with immunoSEQ multiplex PCR; TCRdb holds only in-frame clones, not every one. The table records 160,000 or so clones, around three quarters of them present only once. The data originate from a study of cytomegalovirus exposure and HLA in healthy donors. V lost 5 bases and J lost 6, with 16 bases in between. This CDR3 comprises 13 residues. Germline V lookup: CDR1 GTSNPN, CDR2 SVGIG (reference sequence). The chain employs TRBV30 and TRBJ1-1; D unresolved. The source of this sequence is a woman in her forties in good health and CMV-seronegative. Sequencing was performed on PBMCs. CDR3 sequence (DNA): TGTGCCTGGGTCGGAGGGTATCATTCTGAAGCTTTCTTT. Translating gives CAWVGGYHSEAFF.